A single sample gave rise to the 20 T cell receptor beta chains below, sequenced in a study of a mutant IDH1 vaccine in newly diagnosed glioma. The assay was immunoSEQ multiplex PCR, and TCRdb's table has in-frame clones only and misses some. Of about 130,000 clones in the sample, about four fifths were seen once. The antigens for these receptors are not known. Sample time point: week 11, during vaccination. One vaccine dose held 300 ug of mutant IDH1 20-mer peptide and came with topical imiquimod. The sequenced sample was PBMCs, obtained from a glioma patient whose treatment included an IDH1 peptide vaccine. These receptors originate from a man aged 35 to 55 with glioma.

Comments on this clone: One junction end disagrees with the germline gene, perhaps due to a read error. The gene calls are TRBV7-2 and TRBJ1-5; D not certain. From germline, CDR1 is SGHTA and CDR2 FQGNSA. The CDR3 is 17 residues long. This CDR3 is CASSQEPWGYGNQPQHF. CDR3 coding DNA: TGCGCCAGCAGCCAAGAACCATGGGGTTACGGCAATCAGCCCCAGCATTTT.

V usage is TRBV5-5 and J usage is TRBJ2-1; D may be TRBD2 (7 bases). The CDR3 length is 15 residues. Trimming removed 3 bases from V and 6 bases from J, with 16 bases in between. CDR1 and CDR2 (germline): SGHKS, YYEKEE (reference sequence). CDR3 loop: CASSSDGGLGNEQFF. The CDR3 bases are TGTGCCAGCAGCTCCGACGGGGGGCTCGGCAATGAGCAGTTCTTC.

This CDR3 is CAWNRDRDPRENEQFF. The CDR3 bases are TGTGCCTGGAACCGGGACAGGGACCCTCGGGAGAATGAGCAGTTCTTC. V usage is TRBV30 and J usage is TRBJ2-1, with TRBD1 matching over 9 bases. The CDR3 runs to 16 residues. Germline values: CDR1 GTSNPN, CDR2 SVGIG (reference sequence). Trimming at V came to 4 bases and at J to 7 bases, leaving 14 bases not matched to a gene.

The rearrangement uses TRBV2 and TRBJ1-2; D possibly corresponds to TRBD1 (6 bases). Germline loops: CDR1 SNHLY, CDR2 FYNNEI. The CDR3 contains 15 residues. The germline V and J ends were trimmed by 4 bases and 2 bases, with 14 bases remaining between them. As DNA, the CDR3 is TGTGCCAGCAGTGTTACGGGGACAAGAAACTATGGCTACACCTTC. It is translated as CASSVTGTRNYGYTF.

V usage is TRBV19 and J usage is TRBJ2-7, with 11 nucleotides matching TRBD2. Losses at the gene ends were 6 bases for V and 3 bases for J; bases not matched to a gene: 7. Looked up from germline, CDR1 is LNHDA and CDR2 is SQIVND (reference sequence). There are 15 residues in the CDR3. The CDR3 nucleotides read TGTGCCAGTAGCTTGGGAACTAGCGGGAGCTACGAGCAGTACTTC. It translates to CASSLGTSGSYEQYF.

This chain connects TRBV9 to TRBJ1-2, with 7 bases fitting TRBD1. CDR3 length: 15 residues. From germline, CDR1 is SGDLS and CDR2 YYNGEE. The ends lost 4 bases at V and 4 bases at J; junction bases unmatched: 10. The CDR3 region has the DNA TGTGCCAGCAGCCCCGGGCGAGGGGGCGGCTATGGCTACACCTTC. Amino acids: CASSPGRGGGYGYTF.

The chain recombines TRBV4-3 with TRBJ2-2; 8 bases are a match to TRBD2. The V gene end was trimmed by 2 bases and the J gene end by 1 base; junction bases not matched to a gene: 0. The V gene's germline CDR1 is LGHNA and CDR2 YSLEER. The CDR3 consists of 15 residues. CDR3 amino acids: CASSQTSGNTGELFF. DNA for the CDR3: TGCGCCAGCAGCCAAACTAGCGGGAACACCGGGGAGCTGTTTTTT.

In the case of this clone: Other nucleotide sequences from this sample produce the same CDR3. V usage is TRBV5-6 and J usage is TRBJ2-7; no reliable D call. Germline CDR1 reads SGHDT; CDR2 reads YYEEEE. Trimming left V 0 bases short and J 2 bases short, with 6 bases between. The CDR3 consists of 13 residues. The chain's CDR3 is CASSLGLTYEQYF. As DNA, the CDR3 is TGTGCCAGCAGCTTGGGGCTGACCTACGAGCAGTACTTC. Supplemented by reference TRBV5-6 and TRBJ2-7, the full variable domain reads DAGVTQSPTHLIKTRGQQVTLRCSPKSGHDTVSWYQQALGQGPQFIFQYYEEEERQRGNFPDRFSGHQFPNYSSELNVNALLLGDSALYLCASSLGLTYEQYFGPGTRLTVT.

The chain has TRBV27 and TRBJ2-3; weak D call: TRBD2 (6 bases). CDR3 length: 13 amino acids. Trimming removed 11 bases at V and 2 bases at J, with 14 bases between. Per germline, CDR1 MNHEY and CDR2 SMNVEV (reference sequence). The CDR3 reads CACGDWVTDTQYF. CDR3 DNA: TGTGCCTGCGGGGACTGGGTCACAGATACGCAGTATTTT.

The chain links TRBV4-3 to TRBJ1-4, with D perhaps matching TRBD1 (6 bases). V was trimmed by 0 bases and J by 6 bases, leaving 11 bases between them. This CDR3 is 15 amino acids long. The germline gives CDR1 LGHNA, CDR2 YSLEER. This CDR3 is CASSQERGRYEKLFF. The CDR3 nucleotides are TGCGCCAGCAGCCAAGAGCGGGGGCGTTATGAAAAACTGTTTTTT.

V gene TRBV28 combines with J gene TRBJ2-5; 12 positions match TRBD1. Germline V gene lookup returns CDR1 MDHEN and CDR2 SYDVKM. Trimming cost V 7 bases and J 4 bases; bases outside gene matches: 7. This CDR3 is 15 amino acids long. The CDR3, as DNA: TGTGCCAGCACAAGGGACAGGGGGCAAGGAGAGACCCAGTACTTC. It codes for CASTRDRGQGETQYF.

The chain recombines TRBV28 with TRBJ1-1; maybe TRBD1 (6 bases). This CDR3 has 15 residues. Trimming left V 6 bases short and J 1 base short, with 15 bases between. CDR1 and CDR2 (germline): MDHEN, SYDVKM. Here the CDR3 DNA reads TGTGCCAGCAGCCCCTACAGGGAGACGAACACTGAAGCTTTCTTT. Its translation: CASSPYRETNTEAFF.

The J gene is TRBJ2-5, the V gene TRBV5-4; 11 bases are shared with TRBD2. Germline loops: CDR1 SGHNT, CDR2 YYREEE (reference sequence). The V gene end was trimmed by 5 bases and the J gene end by 5 bases; junction bases not matched to a gene: 8. CDR3 length equals 15 residues. As DNA, the CDR3 is TGTGCCAGCAGACTATTAGCGGGGGGGCCGGAGACCCAGTACTTC. This encodes CASRLLAGGPETQYF.

Comment on this clone: Additional DNA sequences in this sample encode the identical CDR3. The CDR3 here is CASSLGGNSGNTIYF. The CDR3 nucleotides are TGTGCCAGCAGCTTGGGTGGTAACTCTGGAAACACCATATATTTT. The chain links TRBV5-6 to TRBJ1-3; D call uncertain. This CDR3 comprises 15 residues. V gave up 0 bases and J gave up 0 bases, with 7 bases separating them. Germline lookup yields CDR1 SGHDT and CDR2 YYEEEE.

This chain joins TRBV19 and TRBJ2-2, with TRBD2 identical over 14 bases. In germline, CDR1 is LNHDA, CDR2 SQIVND (reference sequence). The J segment lost 4 bases and the V segment lost 7 bases, leaving 14 bases of the junction unmatched. The CDR3 has 19 residues. CDR3 bases: TGTGCCAGTACCTATGGGACTAGCGGGAGCGCGCGGGGCACCGGGGAGCTGTTTTTT. Translated: CASTYGTSGSARGTGELFF.

This chain joins TRBV27 and TRBJ2-1, with 9 bases lining up with TRBD2. The CDR3 is 14 amino acids. The germline gives CDR1 MNHEY, CDR2 SMNVEV (reference sequence). V lost 6 bases, J lost 9 bases, and 9 bases stayed unmatched. Here the CDR3 DNA reads TGTGCCAGCAGAGGTAGCGGGGGCGCGGGTGAGCAGTTCTTC. Residues: CASRGSGGAGEQFF.

This chain connects TRBV19 to TRBJ2-7; 10 nucleotides agree with TRBD1. The CDR3 is 14 amino acids. The V gene's germline CDR1 is LNHDA and CDR2 SQIVND (reference sequence). V shed 5 bases and J 6 bases; nucleotides not matched to a gene: 7. The CDR3 DNA reads as TGTGCCAGTAGTTCGACAGGGGGCAAGTCCGAGCAGTACTTC. Protein product: CASSSTGGKSEQYF. Variable domain in full (rest from reference TRBV19 and TRBJ2-7): DGGITQSPKYLFRKEGQNVTLSCEQNLNHDAMYWYRQDPGQGLRLIYYSQIVNDFQKGDIAEGYSVSREKKESFPLTVTSAQKNPTAFYLCASSSTGGKSEQYFGPGTRLTVT.

About this clone itself: Since no conserved phenylalanine or tryptophan closes the CDR3, a read error is the likely cause. This chain connects TRBV30 to TRBJ1-5; D is ambiguous. The CDR3 runs to 14 residues. V dropped 0 bases and J dropped 2 bases, with 8 bases sitting between them. Germline CDR1 and CDR2: GTSNPN and SVGIG (reference sequence). CDR3 loop: CAWSVPGGNQPQHL. The CDR3 DNA reads TGTGCCTGGAGTGTCCCCGGAGGCAATCAGCCCCAGCATCTT.

The chain carries TRBV5-6 and TRBJ2-6; TRBD1 is a possible D gene (5 bases). The ends were cut back, 2 bases at V and 4 bases at J, with 10 bases in the middle. This CDR3 region has 15 residues. Germline CDR1 is SGHDT and CDR2 is YYEEEE. In DNA, the CDR3 is TGTGCCAGCAGCTTTCCAGGGCCCGGGGCCAACGTCCTGACTTTC. Protein: CASSFPGPGANVLTF.

This chain links TRBV7-9 with TRBJ2-5; D might be TRBD1 or TRBD2, each matching 5 bases. The germline CDR1 and CDR2 sequences are SEHNR and FQNEAQ (reference sequence). The CDR3 contains 15 residues. The V gene lost 2 bases and the J gene lost 3 bases, with 13 bases spanning the gap. Written as DNA, the CDR3 is TGTGCCAGCAGCTTACCCCGGGACGTAAAAGAGACCCAGTACTTC. Amino acids: CASSLPRDVKETQYF.